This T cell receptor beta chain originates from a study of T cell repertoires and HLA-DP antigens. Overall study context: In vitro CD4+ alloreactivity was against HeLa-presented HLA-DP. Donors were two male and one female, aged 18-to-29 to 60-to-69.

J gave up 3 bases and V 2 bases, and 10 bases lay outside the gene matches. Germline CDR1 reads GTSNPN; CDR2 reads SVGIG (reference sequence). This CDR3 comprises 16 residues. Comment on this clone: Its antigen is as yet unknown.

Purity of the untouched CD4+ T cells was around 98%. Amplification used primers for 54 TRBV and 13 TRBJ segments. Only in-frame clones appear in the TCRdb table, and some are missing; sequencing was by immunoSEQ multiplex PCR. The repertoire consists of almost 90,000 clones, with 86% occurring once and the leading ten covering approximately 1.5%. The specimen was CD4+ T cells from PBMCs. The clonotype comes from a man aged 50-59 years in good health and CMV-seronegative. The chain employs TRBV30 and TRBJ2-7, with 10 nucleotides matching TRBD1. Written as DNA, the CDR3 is TGTGCCTGGAGTACTGGGTCCGGGACAGGGGTCTACGAGCAGTACTTC. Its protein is CAWSTGSGTGVYEQYF.